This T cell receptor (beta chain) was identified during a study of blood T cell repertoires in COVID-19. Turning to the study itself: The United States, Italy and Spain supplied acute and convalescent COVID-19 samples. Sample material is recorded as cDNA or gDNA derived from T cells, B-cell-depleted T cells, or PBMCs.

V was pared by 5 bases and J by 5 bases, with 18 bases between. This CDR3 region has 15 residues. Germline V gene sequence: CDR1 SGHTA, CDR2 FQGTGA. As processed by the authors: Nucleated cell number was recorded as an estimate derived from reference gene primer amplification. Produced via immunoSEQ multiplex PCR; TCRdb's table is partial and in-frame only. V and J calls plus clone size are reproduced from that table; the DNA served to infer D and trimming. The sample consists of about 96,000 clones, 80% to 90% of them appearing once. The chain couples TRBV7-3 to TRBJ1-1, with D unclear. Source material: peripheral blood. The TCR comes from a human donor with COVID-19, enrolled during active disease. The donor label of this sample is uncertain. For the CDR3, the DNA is TGTGCCAGCAGCCCTTCCCATGTCGGGGAGACTGAAGCTTTCTTT. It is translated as CASSPSHVGETEAFF.